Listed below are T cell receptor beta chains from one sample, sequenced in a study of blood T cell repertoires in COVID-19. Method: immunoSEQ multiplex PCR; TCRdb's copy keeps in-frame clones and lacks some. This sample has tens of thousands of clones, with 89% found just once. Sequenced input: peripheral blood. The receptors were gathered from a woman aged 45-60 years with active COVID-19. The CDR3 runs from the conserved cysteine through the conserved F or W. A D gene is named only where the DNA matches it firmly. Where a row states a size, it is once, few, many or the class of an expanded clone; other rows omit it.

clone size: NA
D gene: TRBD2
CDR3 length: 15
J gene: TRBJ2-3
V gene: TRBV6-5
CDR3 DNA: TGTGCCACCAAGGGTGCGGGAGGGAGCACAGATACGCAGTATTTT
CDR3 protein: CATKGAGGSTDTQYF

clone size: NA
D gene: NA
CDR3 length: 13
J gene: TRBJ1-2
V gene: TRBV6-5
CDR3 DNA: TGTGCCAGCCTGGGGGGGGCTAACTATGGCTACACCTTC
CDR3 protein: CASLGGANYGYTF

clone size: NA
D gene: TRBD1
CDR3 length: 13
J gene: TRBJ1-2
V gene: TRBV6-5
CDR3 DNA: TGTGCCAGCAGGGAGACAGGGGGCGGAGGCTACACCTTC
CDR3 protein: CASRETGGGGYTF

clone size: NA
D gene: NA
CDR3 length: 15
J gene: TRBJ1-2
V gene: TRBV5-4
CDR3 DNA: TGTGCCAGCAGCTTGGCCCAGGGGACCTTCTATGGCTACACCTTC
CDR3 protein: CASSLAQGTFYGYTF

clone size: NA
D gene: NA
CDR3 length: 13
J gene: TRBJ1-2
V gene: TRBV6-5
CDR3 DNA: TGTGCCAGCAGTTATACAGGGAACTATGGCTACACCTTC
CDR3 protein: CASSYTGNYGYTF

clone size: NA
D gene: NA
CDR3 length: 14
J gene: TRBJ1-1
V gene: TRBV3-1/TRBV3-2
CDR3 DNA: TGTGCCAGCAGCCACCTTCAGGGGAACACTGAAGCTTTCTTT
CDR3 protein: CASSHLQGNTEAFF

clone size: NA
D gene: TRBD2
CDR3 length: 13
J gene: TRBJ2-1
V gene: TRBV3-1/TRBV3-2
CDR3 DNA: TGTGCCAGCAGGCTAGCGGGGGCTAATGAGCAGTTCTTC
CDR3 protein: CASRLAGANEQFF

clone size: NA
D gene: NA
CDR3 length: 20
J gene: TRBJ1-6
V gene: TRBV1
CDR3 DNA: TGCACCAGCAGCCAAGATTATCCATTTTTGGCAGTCTCCTATAATTCACCCCTCCACTTT
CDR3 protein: CTSSQDYPFLAVSYNSPLHF

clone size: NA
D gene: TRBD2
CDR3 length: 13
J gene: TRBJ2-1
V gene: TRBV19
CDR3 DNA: TGTGCCAGTAGTATCCGGGAGGCGGGTGAGCAGTTCTTC
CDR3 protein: CASSIREAGEQFF

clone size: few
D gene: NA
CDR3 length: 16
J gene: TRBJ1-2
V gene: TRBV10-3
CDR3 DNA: TGTGCCATCAGTGAGGCGAATACCGGGGGTGGGTATGGCTACACCTTC
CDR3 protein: CAISEANTGGGYGYTF

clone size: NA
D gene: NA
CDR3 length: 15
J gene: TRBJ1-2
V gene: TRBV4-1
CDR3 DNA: TGCGCCAGCAGCCAAGAGCGGGGTGTCGGCTATGGCTACACCTTC
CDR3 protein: CASSQERGVGYGYTF

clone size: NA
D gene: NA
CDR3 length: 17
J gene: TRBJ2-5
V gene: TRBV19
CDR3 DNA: TGTGCCAGTAGTCCGACACCCGGGAGCTTTCCCCAAGAGACCCAGTACTTC
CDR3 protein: CASSPTPGSFPQETQYF

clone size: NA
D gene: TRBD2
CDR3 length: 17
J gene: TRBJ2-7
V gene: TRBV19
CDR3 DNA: TGTGCCAGTAGTATAGGGACTAGCGGGAGGAAGGGATACGAGCAGTACTTC
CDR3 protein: CASSIGTSGRKGYEQYF

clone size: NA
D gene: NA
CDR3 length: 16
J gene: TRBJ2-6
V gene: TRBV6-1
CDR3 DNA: TGTGCCAGCAGTGAGAGGGCGGGGACCGGGGCCAACGTCCTGACTTTC
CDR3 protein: CASSERAGTGANVLTF

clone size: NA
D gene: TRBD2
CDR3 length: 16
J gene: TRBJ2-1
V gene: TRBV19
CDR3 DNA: TGTGCCAGTAGTACTAGCGGGAGGGAGGCCTACAATGAGCAGTTCTTC
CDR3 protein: CASSTSGREAYNEQFF

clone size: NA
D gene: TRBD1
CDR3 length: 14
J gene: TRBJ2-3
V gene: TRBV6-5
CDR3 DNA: TGTGCCAGCGGGCCGACAGGGTCCACAGATACGCAGTATTTT
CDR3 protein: CASGPTGSTDTQYF

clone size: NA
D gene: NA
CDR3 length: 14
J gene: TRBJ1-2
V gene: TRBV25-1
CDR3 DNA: TGTGCCAGCAGTACACCGACAGGAGCCTATGGCTACACCTTC
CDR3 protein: CASSTPTGAYGYTF

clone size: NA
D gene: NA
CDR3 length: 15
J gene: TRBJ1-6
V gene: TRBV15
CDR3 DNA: TGTGCCACCAGCCCCGACAACCCCTATAATTCACCCCTCCACTTT
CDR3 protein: CATSPDNPYNSPLHF

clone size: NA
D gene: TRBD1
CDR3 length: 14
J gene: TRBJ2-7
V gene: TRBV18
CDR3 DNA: TGTGCCAGCTCACCTGGGACAGGGGGGTACGAGCAGTACTTC
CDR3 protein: CASSPGTGGYEQYF

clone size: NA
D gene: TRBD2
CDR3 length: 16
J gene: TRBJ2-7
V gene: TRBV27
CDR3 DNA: TGTGCCAGCCGGACAAGGACTAGCGGGATGCTTTACGAGCAGTACTTC
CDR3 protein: CASRTRTSGMLYEQYF

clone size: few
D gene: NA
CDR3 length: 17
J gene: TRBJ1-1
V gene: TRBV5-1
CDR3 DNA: TGCGCCAGCAGCTTCGGACCCCAGGGGTCACTAAACACTGAAGCTTTCTTT
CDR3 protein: CASSFGPQGSLNTEAFF

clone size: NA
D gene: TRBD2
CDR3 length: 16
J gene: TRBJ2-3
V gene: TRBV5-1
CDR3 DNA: TGCGCCAGCAGCTCTAACCTAGCGGGAGGCACAGATACGCAGTATTTT
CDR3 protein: CASSSNLAGGTDTQYF